The present TCR beta chain was sequenced within a study of blood T cell repertoires in COVID-19. Study-level information: Specimens from acute and convalescent COVID-19 originated in the United States, Italy and Spain.

V gave up 1 base and J gave up 1 base; unmatched junction bases: 10. Germline loops: CDR1 LNHDA, CDR2 SQIVND (reference sequence). The CDR3 covers 18 residues. Original analysis: Researchers report that nucleated cell counts were estimated from reference gene primer amplification. Profiled with immunoSEQ multiplex PCR; TCRdb holds only in-frame clones, not every one. That table gives V, J and clone size, and the DNA gave D and trimming. Among a few hundred thousand clones listed, around 90% were seen once. The TCR was taken from a man in his sixties with acute or convalescent COVID-19. The sequenced sample was peripheral blood. This chain connects TRBV19 to TRBJ1-1; TRBD1 agrees at 9 bases. CDR3 coding DNA: TGTGCCAGTAGTATAGGAAGGGACAGGGAAAGATGGAACACTGAAGCTTTCTTT. Its translation is CASSIGRDRERWNTEAFF.